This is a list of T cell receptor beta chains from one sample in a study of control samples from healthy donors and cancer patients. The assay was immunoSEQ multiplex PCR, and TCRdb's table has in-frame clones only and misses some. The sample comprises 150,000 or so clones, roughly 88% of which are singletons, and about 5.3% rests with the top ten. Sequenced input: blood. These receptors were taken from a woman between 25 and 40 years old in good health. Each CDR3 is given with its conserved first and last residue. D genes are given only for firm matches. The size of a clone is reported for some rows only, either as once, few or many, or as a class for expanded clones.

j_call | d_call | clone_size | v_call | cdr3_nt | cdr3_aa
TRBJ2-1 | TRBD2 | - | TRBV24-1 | TGTGCCACCAGTCCGCTAGCGGGATGGGGTAGAGATGAGCAGTTCTTC | CATSPLAGWGRDEQFF
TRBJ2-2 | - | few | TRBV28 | TGTGCCAGCAGCCGTTCGCAGGGGGGGACCGGGGAGCTGTTTTTT | CASSRSQGGTGELFF
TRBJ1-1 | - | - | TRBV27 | TGTGCCAGCAGTTTAAGGGAAGGAACTGAAGCCTTCTTT | CASSLREGTEAFF
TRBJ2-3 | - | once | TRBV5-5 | TGTGCCAGCAGCCACCCACAGGGAGATACGCAGTATTTT | CASSHPQGDTQYF
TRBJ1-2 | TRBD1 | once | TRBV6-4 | TGTGCCCCAACCGAGGGGACAGGGTCTGGCTACACCTTC | CAPTEGTGSGYTF
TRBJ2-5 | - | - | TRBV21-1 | TGTGCCAGCAGCAAAGTGGGTAGGAATCAAGAGACCCAGTACTTC | CASSKVGRNQETQYF
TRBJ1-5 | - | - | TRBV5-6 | TGTGCCAGCAGCTTGTACGGGGCGTCCTTACAGCCCCAGCATTTT | CASSLYGASLQPQHF
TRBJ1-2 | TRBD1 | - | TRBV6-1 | TGTGCCAGCAGTGTGACAGGGGTAGGACGGGTCTATGGCTACACCTTC | CASSVTGVGRVYGYTF
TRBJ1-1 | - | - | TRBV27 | TGTGCCAGCAGTTTATCTAACACGAACACTGAAGCTTTCTTT | CASSLSNTNTEAFF
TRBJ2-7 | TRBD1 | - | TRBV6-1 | TGTGCCAGCAACAGCGGGACAGGGTTTTACGAGCAGTACTTC | CASNSGTGFYEQYF
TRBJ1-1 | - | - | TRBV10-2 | TGCGCCAGCAGACGGGGACCGAACCAGAACACTGAAGCTTTCTTT | CASRRGPNQNTEAFF
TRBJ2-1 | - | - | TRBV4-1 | TGCGCCAGCAGCCAAGATGTGCGACTAGGTGAATCCAATGAGCAGTTCTTC | CASSQDVRLGESNEQFF
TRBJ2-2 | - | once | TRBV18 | TGTGCCAGCTCACCACCCACCGGGGAGCTGTTTTTT | CASSPPTGELFF